This T cell receptor (beta chain) was captured in a study of control samples from healthy donors and cancer patients. The length of the CDR3 is 12 residues. V gave up 10 bases and J gave up 7 bases; unmatched junction bases: 7. Germline CDR1 is SNHLY and CDR2 is FYNNEI. This table comes from immunoSEQ multiplex PCR, and its TCRdb copy is limited to in-frame clones, with some not included. Of about 98,000 clones in the sample, roughly four fifths were seen once. This clonotype was sampled from a man aged 60 to 75 in good health. The chain links TRBV2 to TRBJ1-2, with 9 bases that match TRBD1. Sequencing was carried out using blood. CDR3 residues: CATHRGPGGYTF. The CDR3, as DNA: TGTGCCACCCACAGGGGGCCCGGTGGCTACACCTTC.